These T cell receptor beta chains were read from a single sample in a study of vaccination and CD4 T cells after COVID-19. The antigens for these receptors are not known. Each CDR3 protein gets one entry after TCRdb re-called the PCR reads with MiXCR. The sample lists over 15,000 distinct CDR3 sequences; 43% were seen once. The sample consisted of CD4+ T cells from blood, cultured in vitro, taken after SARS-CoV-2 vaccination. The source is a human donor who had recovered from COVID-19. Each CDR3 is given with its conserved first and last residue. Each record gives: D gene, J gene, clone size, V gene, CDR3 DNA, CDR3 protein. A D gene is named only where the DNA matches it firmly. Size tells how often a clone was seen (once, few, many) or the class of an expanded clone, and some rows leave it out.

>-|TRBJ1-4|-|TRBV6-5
TGTGCCGGCAGTTACTCCGAGGAAAAACTGTTTTTT
CAGSYSEEKLFF
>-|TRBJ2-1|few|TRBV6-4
TGTGCCAGCAGTGAAGGGCAGGAAAACAATGAGCAGTTCTTC
CASSEGQENNEQFF
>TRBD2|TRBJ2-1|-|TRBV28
TGTGCCAGCAGTTCTTTGGTTGGGCTAGCGGGACTTGGCTCCTACAATGAGCAGTTCTTC
CASSSLVGLAGLGSYNEQFF
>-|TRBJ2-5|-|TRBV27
TGTGCCAGCAGTTTATCATTATCGGAGACCCAGTACTTC
CASSLSLSETQYF
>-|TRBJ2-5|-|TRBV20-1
TGCAGTGCTAGAGATCCTACAGGAGCCCCCGAAGAGACCCAGTACTTC
CSARDPTGAPEETQYF
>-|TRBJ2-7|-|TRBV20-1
TGCAGTGCTAGTCCTCCGCAGGAGATATACGAGCAGTACTTC
CSASPPQEIYEQYF
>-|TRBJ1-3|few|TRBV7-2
TGTGCCAGCAGCTTAGGCAACTCTGGAAACACCATATATTTT
CASSLGNSGNTIYF
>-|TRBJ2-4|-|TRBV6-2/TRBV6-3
TGTGCCAGCAGTTACAGGGCCGGGGGCAAAAACATTCAGTACTTC
CASSYRAGGKNIQYF
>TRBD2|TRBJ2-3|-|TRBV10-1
TGCGCCAGCAGAAAAAGAGTGGGACTAGCGGGAGCAACTAGCACAGATACGCAGTATTTT
CASRKRVGLAGATSTDTQYF
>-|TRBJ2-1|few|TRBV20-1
TGCAGTGCAAGTGACCGGGAGTATGAGCAGTTCTTC
CSASDREYEQFF
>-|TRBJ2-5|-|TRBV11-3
TGTGCCAGCAGCGTTACAGGGTCGCAGACCCAGTACTTC
CASSVTGSQTQYF
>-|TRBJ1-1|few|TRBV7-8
TGTGCCAGCAGCTTAGGACCGGACACTGAAGCTTTCTTT
CASSLGPDTEAFF
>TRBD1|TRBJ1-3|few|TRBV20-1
TGCAGTGCTATCGACCGGGACAGCTCCTCTGGAAACACCATATATTTT
CSAIDRDSSSGNTIYF
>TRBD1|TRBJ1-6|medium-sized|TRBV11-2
TGTGCCAGCAGCCCCGGGACAGGGAGGACCTATAATTCACCCCTCCACTTT
CASSPGTGRTYNSPLHF
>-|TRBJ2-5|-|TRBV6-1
TGTGCCAGCCAAGGCGCGCTAAGAGAGTATACCCAGTACTTC
CASQGALREYTQYF
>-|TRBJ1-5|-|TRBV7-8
TGTGCCAGCAGCTTAGGGGCAGGGCGGCAGCCCCAGCATTTT
CASSLGAGRQPQHF
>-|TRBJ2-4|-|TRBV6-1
TGTGCCAGCAGGCCCGAGGGGGGGCGCCTCAGGAACATTCAGTACTTC
CASRPEGGRLRNIQYF
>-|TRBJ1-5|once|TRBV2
TGTGCCAGCACCCAGGAGGCCAGAGATCAGCCCCAGCATTTT
CASTQEARDQPQHF
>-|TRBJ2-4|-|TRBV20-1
TGCAGTGCCGCGACAACAGATTTAGCCAAAAACATTCAGTACTTC
CSAATTDLAKNIQYF
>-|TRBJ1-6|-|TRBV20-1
TGCAGTACACATTCCGCGGATAATTCACCCCTCCACTTT
CSTHSADNSPLHF
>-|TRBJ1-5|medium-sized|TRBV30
TGTGCCTGGAGTGGGAACTGGGGAATCCATCAGCCCCAGCATTTT
CAWSGNWGIHQPQHF
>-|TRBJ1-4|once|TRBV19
TGTGCCAGTAGTGACCAGTACATCAGGGGTGAAAAACTGTTTTTT
CASSDQYIRGEKLFF
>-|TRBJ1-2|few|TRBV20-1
TGCAGTGCTAGAGATCGGCTGAAAAACTATGGCTACACCTTC
CSARDRLKNYGYTF
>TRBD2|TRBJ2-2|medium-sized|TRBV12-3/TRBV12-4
TGTGCCAGCAGTTTACTACTAGCGGGAGGGCCGGCCGGGGAGCTGTTTTTT
CASSLLLAGGPAGELFF
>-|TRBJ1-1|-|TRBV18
TGTGCCAGCTCACCACCGGGACGGTCCTTTGAAGCTTTCTTT
CASSPPGRSFEAFF
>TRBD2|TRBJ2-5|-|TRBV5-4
TGTGCCAGCAGCTCTAATAGCGGGAGACAGACCCAGTACTTC
CASSSNSGRQTQYF
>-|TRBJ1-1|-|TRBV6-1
TGTGCCAGCAGTGAAATGCGGGGGGCCCACACTGAAGCTTTCTTT
CASSEMRGAHTEAFF